This T cell receptor (beta chain) was identified during a study of blood T cell repertoires in COVID-19. Study at large: Spain, Italy and the United States supplied samples that represented acute and convalescent COVID-19. Sample material is recorded as cDNA or gDNA derived from T cells, B-cell-depleted T cells, or PBMCs.

Authors' data handling: Estimated nucleated cell counts came from reference gene primer amplification. TCRdb keeps only in-frame clones here, not all; method: immunoSEQ multiplex PCR. V, J and clone size reflect that table, while D and trimming were determined from the DNA. The repertoire has 350,000 to 500,000 clones, approximately 90% of them found once; the top ten carry 0.7% to 0.85%. The Seattle site enrolled patients during active infection and followed them longitudinally. Germline V lookup: CDR1 KGHSH, CDR2 LQKENI. CDR3 length equals 17 residues. V was shortened by 2 bases and J by 2 bases, with 15 bases between the two germline ends.

The sample consisted of peripheral blood. The sequence was obtained from a man younger than 35 with COVID-19, enrolled during active disease. This chain connects TRBV18 to TRBJ2-2; maybe TRBD2 (6 bases). Here the CDR3 DNA reads TGTGCCAGCTCACCATCGGTTGCGGGGCCCAACACCGGGGAGCTGTTTTTT. The encoded protein is CASSPSVAGPNTGELFF.